The present TCR beta chain was sequenced within a study of blood T cells in healthy people across ages. Study context: Per every two T cells, about one barcoded beta molecule was captured by template switching.

Looked up from germline, CDR1 is MNHEY and CDR2 is SVGAGI. The CDR3 is made up of 15 amino acids. Trimming shortened V by 1 base and J by 2 bases, and 8 bases separated the two germline ends. For the second PCR, which ran for about 6 to 11 cycles, a sample-barcoded 5' primer and a J-beta primer mix were used. TCRdb passed the 5' RACE reads through MiXCR, listing each CDR3 protein once. The table records 1.5 million to 2 million distinct CDR3 sequences, roughly 43% of them present only once. Study-wide results and caveats: Unsorted PBMCs ruled out conclusive naive versus antigen-experienced comparison. Calculation of diversity from one million T cells yielded estimates considered to be underestimates.

A note on this clonotype: The target antigen is unknown.

The V and J genes are TRBV6-5 and TRBJ1-4, with D unresolved. The sequence came from a human donor in good health. Sequencing input: blood. The CDR3 DNA is TGTGCCAGCAGTTACTACAGAAAGACTAATGAAAAACTGTTTTTT. The encoded protein is CASSYYRKTNEKLFF.